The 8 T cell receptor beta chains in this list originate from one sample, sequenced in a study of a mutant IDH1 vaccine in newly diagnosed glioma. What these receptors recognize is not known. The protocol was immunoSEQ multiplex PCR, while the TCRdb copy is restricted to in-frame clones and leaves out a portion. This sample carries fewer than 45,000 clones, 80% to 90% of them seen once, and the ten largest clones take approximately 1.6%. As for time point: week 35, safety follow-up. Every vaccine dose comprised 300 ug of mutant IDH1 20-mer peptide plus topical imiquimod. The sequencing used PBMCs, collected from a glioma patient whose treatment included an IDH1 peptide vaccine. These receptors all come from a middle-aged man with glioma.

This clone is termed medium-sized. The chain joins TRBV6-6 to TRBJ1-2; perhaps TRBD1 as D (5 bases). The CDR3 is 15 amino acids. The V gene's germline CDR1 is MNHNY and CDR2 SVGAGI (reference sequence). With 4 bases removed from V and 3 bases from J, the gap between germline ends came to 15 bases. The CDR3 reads CASSSQGSTDYGYTF. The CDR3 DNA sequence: TGTGCCAGCAGTTCGCAGGGTTCGACGGACTATGGCTACACCTTC.

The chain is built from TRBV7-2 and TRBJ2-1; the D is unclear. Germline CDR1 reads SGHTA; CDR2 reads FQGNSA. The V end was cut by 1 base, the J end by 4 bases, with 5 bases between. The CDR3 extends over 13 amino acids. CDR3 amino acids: CASSLVGYNEQFF. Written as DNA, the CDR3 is TGTGCCAGCAGCTTAGTGGGTTACAATGAGCAGTTCTTC. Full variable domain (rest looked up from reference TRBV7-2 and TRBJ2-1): GAGVSQSPSNKVTEKGKDVELRCDPISGHTALYWYRQSLGQGLEFLIYFQGNSAPDKSGLPSDRFSAERTGGSVSTLTIQRTQQEDSAVYLCASSLVGYNEQFFGPGTRLTVL.

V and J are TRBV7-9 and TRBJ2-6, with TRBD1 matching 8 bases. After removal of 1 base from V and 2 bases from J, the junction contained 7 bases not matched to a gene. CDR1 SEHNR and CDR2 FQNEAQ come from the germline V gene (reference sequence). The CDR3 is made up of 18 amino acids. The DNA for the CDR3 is TGTGCCAGCAGCTTAGTTAGGGCAGGGGGCACTGGGGCCAACGTCCTGACTTTC. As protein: CASSLVRAGGTGANVLTF.

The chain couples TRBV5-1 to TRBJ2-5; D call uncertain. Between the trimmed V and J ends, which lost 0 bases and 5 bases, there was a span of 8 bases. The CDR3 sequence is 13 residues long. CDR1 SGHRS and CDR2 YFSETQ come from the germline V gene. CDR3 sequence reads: CASSLGARETQYF. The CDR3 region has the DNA TGCGCCAGCAGCTTGGGGGCGAGGGAGACCCAGTACTTC.

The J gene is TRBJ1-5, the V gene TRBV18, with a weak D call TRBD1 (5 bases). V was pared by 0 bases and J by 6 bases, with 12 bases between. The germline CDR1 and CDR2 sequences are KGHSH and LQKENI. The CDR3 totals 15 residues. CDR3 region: CASSPPLTVPQPQHF. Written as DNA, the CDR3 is TGTGCCAGCTCACCACCGTTGACAGTTCCTCAGCCCCAGCATTTT.

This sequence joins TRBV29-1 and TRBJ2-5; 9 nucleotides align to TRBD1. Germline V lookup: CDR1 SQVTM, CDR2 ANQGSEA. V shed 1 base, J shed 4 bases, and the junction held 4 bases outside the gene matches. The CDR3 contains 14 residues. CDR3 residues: CSVEANRGPETQYF. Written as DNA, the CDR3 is TGCAGCGTTGAAGCCAACAGGGGGCCAGAGACCCAGTACTTC. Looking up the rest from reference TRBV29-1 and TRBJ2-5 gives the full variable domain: SAVISQKPSRDICQRGTSLTIQCQVDSQVTMMFWYRQQPGQSLTLIATANQGSEATYESGFVIDKFPISRPNLTFSTLTVSNMSPEDSSIYLCSVEANRGPETQYFGPGTRLLVL.

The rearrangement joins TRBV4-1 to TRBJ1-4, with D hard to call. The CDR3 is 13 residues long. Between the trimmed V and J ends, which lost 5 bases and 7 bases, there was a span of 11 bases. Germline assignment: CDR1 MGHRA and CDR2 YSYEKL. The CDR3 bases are TGCGCCAGCAGCACTCTCACGGGTGAAAAACTGTTTTTT. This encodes CASSTLTGEKLFF.

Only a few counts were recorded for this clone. The CDR3 DNA is TGCGCCAGCAGCCAAGATAGAGGTAGCGTGTACGAGCAGTACTTC. Translated: CASSQDRGSVYEQYF. V gene TRBV4-3 combines with J gene TRBJ2-7; D might be TRBD2 (5 bases). The germline CDR1 and CDR2 sequences are LGHNA and YSLEER. There are 15 residues in the CDR3. Trimming shortened V by 0 bases and J by 4 bases, and 13 bases separated the two germline ends.